The 15 T cell receptor beta chains below come from one sample, sequenced in a study of neurological immune-mediated disorders. Each CDR3 protein is one row after TCRdb ran MiXCR on the 5' RACE reads. The table has 25,000 to 30,000 distinct CDR3 sequences, 6.6% seen once. Sequenced material: PBMCs. The receptors were gathered from a woman aged 45-65 years in good health.

This clonotype was detected ten times or more. The chain couples TRBV3-1 to TRBJ1-5; D gene unclear. The length of the CDR3 is 13 residues. Germline CDR1 is LGHDT and CDR2 is YNNKEL (reference sequence). V lost 4 bases and J lost 2, with 6 bases in between. CDR3 bases: TGTGCCAGCAGCCGAGCACGCAATCAGCCCCAGCATTTT. This sequence encodes CASSRARNQPQHF.

This clonotype has ten or more counts. The J gene is TRBJ1-2, the V gene TRBV10-2; TRBD1 matches at 8 bases. This CDR3 is 12 amino acids long. CDR1 is WSHSY and CDR2 is SAAADI in the germline V gene. V gave up 7 bases and J gave up 7 bases; unmatched junction bases: 5. In DNA form, the CDR3 reads TGCGCCAGCATGACAGGGGTGGCTGGCTACACCTTC. As protein: CASMTGVAGYTF.

There are many counts of this clonotype. This chain joins TRBV18 and TRBJ1-2, with TRBD1 as a possible D gene (6 bases). This CDR3 is 14 amino acids long. Trimming took 4 bases from V and 8 from J, leaving 17 bases between them. Germline CDR1 and CDR2: KGHSH and LQKENI. The CDR3 DNA sequence: TGTGCCAGCTCACGTGGTGCCGAGGGGGTCGGCTACACCTTC. This gives the protein CASSRGAEGVGYTF.

This clonotype has a count of ten or more. The DNA for the CDR3 is TGCAGCGTTGAAGTACGAGCGGGGGCGACCAAATATTACAATGAGCAGTTCTTC. As protein: CSVEVRAGATKYYNEQFF. This chain uses TRBV29-1 with TRBJ2-1; 8 bases map to TRBD2. The ends lost 1 base at V and 4 bases at J; junction bases unmatched: 15. From germline, CDR1 is SQVTM and CDR2 ANQGSEA. CDR3 length: 18 residues.

This clonotype was detected ten times or more. The rearrangement uses TRBV29-1 and TRBJ2-7; 10 bases agree with TRBD1. This CDR3 comprises 12 residues. Germline lookup yields CDR1 SQVTM and CDR2 ANQGSEA. V gave up 7 bases and J gave up 5 bases; unmatched junction bases: 5. CDR3 nucleotide sequence: TGCAGCGCCGGGGACAGGGGTAACGAGCAGTACTTC. Amino acids: CSAGDRGNEQYF.

This clonotype came up many times. CDR3 loop: CSARPPGGGSYNEQFF. CDR3 sequence (DNA): TGCAGTGCTAGACCCCCCGGGGGGGGCTCCTACAATGAGCAGTTCTTC. The chain joins TRBV20-1 to TRBJ2-1; the match to TRBD2 covers 8 bases. Germline lookup yields CDR1 DFQATT and CDR2 SNEGSKA (reference sequence). The J segment lost 0 bases and the V segment lost 2 bases, leaving 6 bases of the junction unmatched. This CDR3 has 16 residues.

This clonotype has ten or more counts. The chain carries TRBV24-1 and TRBJ2-1; D ambiguous. Per the germline V gene, CDR1 is KGHDR and CDR2 is SFDVKD. The CDR3 is 12 residues long. The V end lost 6 bases, the J end lost 7 bases, and 9 bases lay between the germline ends. The CDR3, as DNA: TGTGCCACCAGTAACAGTGGAAATGAGCAGTTCTTC. Protein sequence: CATSNSGNEQFF.

In its sample, this clonotype was seen a few times. The rearrangement joins TRBV6-2 or TRBV6-3 to TRBJ2-3; weak D call: TRBD1 (5 bases). Germline assignment: CDR1 MNHEY and CDR2 SVGEGT. The CDR3 length is 13 residues. With 5 bases removed from V and 5 bases from J, the gap between germline ends came to 11 bases. The CDR3 DNA sequence: TGTGCCAGCAGTCCAGGGTGGAGAGATACGCAGTATTTT. It specifies CASSPGWRDTQYF.

This clonotype was seen at least ten times. V is TRBV5-6 and J is TRBJ2-3, with unresolved D. Germline V gives CDR1 SGHDT, CDR2 YYEEEE. The V and J ends lost 0 bases and 8 bases respectively, with 10 bases between them. The CDR3 runs 13 residues. The CDR3: CASSLAETGTQYF. The CDR3 DNA is TGTGCCAGCAGCTTGGCCGAAACGGGTACGCAGTATTTT. Looking up the rest from reference TRBV5-6 and TRBJ2-3 gives the full variable domain: DAGVTQSPTHLIKTRGQQVTLRCSPKSGHDTVSWYQQALGQGPQFIFQYYEEEERQRGNFPDRFSGHQFPNYSSELNVNALLLGDSALYLCASSLAETGTQYFGPGTRLTVL.

The table lists this clonotype with many counts. The chain is built from TRBV20-1 and TRBJ1-3, with 10 bases fitting TRBD1. The CDR3 totals 15 residues. The J segment lost 4 bases and the V segment lost 5 bases, leaving 8 bases of the junction unmatched. Germline loops: CDR1 DFQATT, CDR2 SNEGSKA (reference sequence). The CDR3 sequence: CSADDRGRLGNTIYF. The DNA for the CDR3 is TGCAGTGCTGATGACAGGGGGCGTCTCGGAAACACCATATATTTT.

The sample holds many counts of this clonotype. This CDR3 is CSASPPAGAYEQYF. CDR3 nucleotide sequence: TGCAGTGCTAGTCCCCCAGCGGGAGCATACGAGCAGTACTTC. The chain recombines TRBV20-1 with TRBJ2-7; 8 bases agree with TRBD2. The germline CDR1 and CDR2 sequences are DFQATT and SNEGSKA (reference sequence). With 3 bases clipped from V and 4 bases from J, the junction kept 8 bases outside the gene matches. The CDR3 is 14 amino acids.

Ten or more counts support this clonotype. The chain combines TRBV24-1 with TRBJ2-1; D ambiguous. Germline V gene sequence: CDR1 KGHDR, CDR2 SFDVKD. There are 16 residues in the CDR3. The germline V and J ends were trimmed by 3 bases and 3 bases, with 14 bases remaining between them. The chain's CDR3 is CATSDGGLRFYNEQFF. The CDR3 nucleotides are TGTGCCACCAGTGATGGCGGTCTTCGGTTCTACAATGAGCAGTTCTTC.

This clonotype was seen ten or more times. The chain employs TRBV28 and TRBJ2-2; the match to TRBD1 covers 10 bases. V shed 6 bases and J 3 bases; nucleotides not matched to a gene: 7. There are 16 residues in the CDR3. The germline gives CDR1 MDHEN, CDR2 SYDVKM. In DNA form, the CDR3 reads TGTGCCAGCAGCACGACAGGGGGCATCGACACCGGGGAGCTGTTTTTT. Its protein is CASSTTGGIDTGELFF.

Within the sample, this clonotype is medium-sized. The chain has TRBV7-2 and TRBJ1-3; 10 nucleotides agree with TRBD1. Unmatched junction bases numbered 5, after V lost 3 bases and J lost 0 bases. CDR3 size: 17 residues. Germline V gives CDR1 SGHTA, CDR2 FQGNSA. The CDR3 reads CASSLGQGLRSGNTIYF. The DNA for the CDR3 is TGTGCCAGCAGCTTGGGACAGGGGCTACGCTCTGGAAACACCATATATTTT.

This clonotype is deemed medium-sized (0.01 to 0.1%). This CDR3 is CSVETDLNSGANVLTF. For the CDR3, the DNA is TGCAGCGTTGAAACAGATTTGAACTCTGGGGCCAACGTCCTGACTTTC. This chain joins TRBV29-1 and TRBJ2-6; D is unresolved. Germline values: CDR1 SQVTM, CDR2 ANQGSEA. CDR3 length: 16 residues. With 2 bases removed from V and 0 bases from J, the gap between germline ends came to 11 bases.